This is a list of T cell receptor beta chains from one sample in a study of identical twins. From the 5' RACE reads, TCRdb called clonotypes with MiXCR, one entry per CDR3 protein. This table has 1.5 million to 2 million distinct CDR3 sequences, 32% appearing once. The sample consisted of cord blood. All receptors derive from a newborn girl in good health. Each CDR3 is given with its conserved first and last residue. A D gene is named only where the DNA matches it firmly. Some rows mark clone size as missing; the rest say once, few, many or name a class of expanded clone.

>NA|TRBJ1-5|few|TRBV29-1
CSVRERENQPQHF
TGCAGCGTTAGGGAAAGAGAGAATCAGCCCCAGCATTTT
>NA|TRBJ2-1|few|TRBV28
CASSSVQGPERFF
TGTGCCAGCAGTTCAGTTCAGGGACCTGAGCGGTTCTTC
>NA|TRBJ2-7|NA|TRBV6-5
CASSPSGDDNEQYF
TGTGCCAGCAGTCCTTCAGGGGACGACAATGAGCAGTACTTC
>TRBD2|TRBJ2-7|NA|TRBV6-1
CASSAGTSGSYEQYF
TGTGCCAGCAGTGCCGGGACTAGCGGGAGCTACGAGCAGTACTTC
>TRBD1|TRBJ2-3|NA|TRBV28
CASSLGTERYTDTQYF
TGTGCCAGCAGTTTGGGGACAGAGCGTTACACAGATACGCAGTATTTT
>TRBD2|TRBJ2-7|NA|TRBV4-1
CASSHTGTSAYEQYF
TGCGCCAGCAGCCATACCGGGACTAGCGCCTACGAGCAGTACTTC
>NA|TRBJ2-3|NA|TRBV6-5
CTSSPGWTTSTDTQYF
TGTACCAGCAGTCCAGGTTGGACGACTAGCACAGATACGCAGTATTTT
>TRBD1|TRBJ1-5|NA|TRBV2
CASSDLTGDNQPQHF
TGTGCCAGCAGTGATCTCACAGGGGACAATCAGCCCCAGCATTTT
>NA|TRBJ1-5|NA|TRBV7-9
CASNYGEGNQPQHF
TGTGCCAGCAACTACGGGGAAGGCAATCAGCCCCAGCATTTT
>TRBD2|TRBJ2-3|NA|TRBV6-5
CAASFRGRSTDTQYF
TGTGCCGCGTCCTTTCGCGGGAGAAGCACAGATACGCAGTATTTT
>TRBD2|TRBJ2-7|NA|TRBV4-1
CASSQLYAASGPYEQYF
TGCGCCAGCAGCCAACTCTACGCGGCTAGCGGACCCTACGAGCAGTACTTC
>NA|TRBJ1-5|few|TRBV20-1
CSARDLGDQPQHF
TGCAGTGCTAGAGATCTAGGGGATCAGCCCCAGCATTTT
>TRBD2|TRBJ2-1|many|TRBV10-3
CAISDAGADNEQFF
TGTGCCATCAGTGATGCGGGAGCGGACAATGAGCAGTTCTTC
>NA|TRBJ2-5|NA|TRBV6-5
CASSHGPVQETQYF
TGTGCCAGCAGTCACGGGCCTGTCCAAGAGACCCAGTACTTC
>TRBD2|TRBJ2-7|NA|TRBV28
CASTQVGLADQETRYF
TGTGCCAGCACCCAAGTCGGACTAGCGGATCAAGAGACCCGGTACTTC
>NA|TRBJ2-1|few|TRBV20-1
CSARTGATLSSYNEQFF
TGCAGTGCTAGGACAGGCGCGACTCTGAGCTCCTACAATGAGCAGTTCTTC
>TRBD1|TRBJ2-3|NA|TRBV10-3
CAISVYRDRATLTDTQYF
TGTGCCATCAGCGTATACAGGGACAGGGCCACCCTCACAGATACGCAGTATTTT
>NA|TRBJ2-5|NA|TRBV6-6
CASSFRIAETQYF
TGTGCCAGCAGTTTCCGGATAGCGGAGACCCAGTACTTC
>NA|TRBJ2-3|once|TRBV29-1
CSVGGQGPSTDTQYF
TGCAGCGTTGGCGGGCAGGGCCCTAGCACAGATACGCAGTATTTT
>TRBD2|TRBJ2-1|once|TRBV28
CASSSGTSGRGGNEQFF
TGTGCCAGCAGCTCGGGGACTAGCGGGAGGGGTGGGAATGAGCAGTTCTTC
>NA|TRBJ2-5|NA|TRBV12-3/TRBV12-4
CASSLSPGHEQYF
TGTGCCAGCAGTTTATCCCCCGGGCATGAGCAGTACTTC
>TRBD1|TRBJ1-2|NA|TRBV5-6
CASSLGIGQADYGYTF
TGTGCCAGCAGCTTGGGAATAGGACAGGCAGACTATGGCTACACCTTC